This T cell receptor beta chain appears in the sequencing data of a study of radiotherapy plus CTLA-4 blockade in lung cancer listed by TCRdb under 2018. Concerning the study at large: Among enrolled patients, under 20% had an objective response and 25% to 35% reached disease control.

A note on this clone: Its antigen has not been determined. Base qualities are missing; no much larger clone stands one base away.

The germline V and J ends show losses of 4 bases and 5 bases respectively, and no gene match explains 12 bases of the junction. The CDR3 measures 17 amino acids from cysteine to phenylalanine. Of the read, only the CDR3 DNA is kept; its 51 bases are in frame from base 1. According to the germline V gene, CDR1 reads SGHTA and CDR2 reads FQGNSA. The study at large found these results: Early dynamic changes in blood T cell clones, together with increased serum interferon-beta after radiation, were reported as the strongest predictors of response. After treatment with radiotherapy and ipilimumab, TCR clones that originated in tumors expanded in peripheral blood.

The receptor library was made with the immunoSEQ multiplex PCR assay. TCRdb mirrors the immuneACCESS table, restricted to in-frame sequences. Some clones are absent from its copies; in checked studies, under half trace to an unresolved V gene, and the reason for the others is unknown. A total of about 56,000 clones appear in this sample, roughly four fifths of them only once. The ten largest clones take up roughly 15% of the sample. The study evaluated CTLA-4 blockade (ipilimumab) given together with focal radiation therapy in patients who had chemo-refractory metastatic non-small-cell lung cancer.

The TCR comes from a human donor with non-small cell lung cancer who had a complete response to radiotherapy plus ipilimumab. The material was peripheral blood, obtained from a patient treated with radiotherapy plus ipilimumab. Recombination connected TRBV7-2 to TRBJ2-5, and 11 junctional nucleotides match TRBD2. The CDR3 loop reads CASSSSGGRNTKETQYF. The DNA sequence is TGTGCCAGCAGCTCTAGCGGGGGGCGGAACACAAAGGAGACCCAGTACTTC.